This T cell receptor beta chain appears in the sequencing data of a study of PD-1 blockade in classical Hodgkin lymphoma. Every patient was affected by relapse after autologous stem cell transplantation, while exposure to brentuximab vedotin was not uniform. With respect to this clone: Its specificity is not known.

Profiling relied on immunoSEQ multiplex PCR, and the TCRdb table lists in-frame clones only, not all of them. The sample yields about 11,000 clones, about 78% seen once. Findings of the study overall: TCR diversity at baseline was reported to be reduced in newly diagnosed patients relative to healthy donors.

In germline, CDR1 is SGHDT, CDR2 YYEEEE. Trimming took 5 bases from V and 2 from J, leaving 11 bases between them. This CDR3 comprises 15 residues. This sequence originates from a human donor with classical Hodgkin lymphoma. The chain is built from TRBV5-6 and TRBJ1-6; D perhaps matches TRBD1 (6 bases). Source: peripheral blood mononuclear cells (PBMCs), taken at baseline. This chain's CDR3 is CASRTRDTYNSPLHF. CDR3 DNA sequence: TGTGCCAGCAGGACCCGGGACACCTATAATTCACCCCTCCACTTT.